This T cell receptor (beta chain) was sequenced in a study of blood T cell repertoires in COVID-19. Study in general: Collection of acute and convalescent COVID-19 samples took place in the United States, Italy and Spain. In each case, the material was cDNA or gDNA derived from T cells, B-cell-depleted T cells, or PBMCs.

The CDR3 runs to 15 residues. CDR1 WNHNN and CDR2 SYGVQD come from the germline V gene (reference sequence). V was pared by 5 bases and J by 2 bases, with 14 bases between. Assay: immunoSEQ multiplex PCR; the TCRdb copy retains only in-frame clones and omits some. There are about 170,000 clones in the sample; approximately 84% occur only once, and about 24% lies in the top ten. Sample: peripheral blood. The gene calls are TRBV10-1 and TRBJ2-3; perhaps TRBD1 as D (6 bases). This receptor was obtained from a woman of 80 years or more with acute or convalescent COVID-19. Written as DNA, the CDR3 is TGCGCCAGCAGTCAAGGGATGGGGGCCACAGATACGCAGTATTTT. It translates to CASSQGMGATDTQYF.